This TCR beta chain came from a study of blood T cell repertoires in COVID-19. Background on the study: Researchers got acute and convalescent COVID-19 samples from the United States, Italy and Spain. In each case, the material was cDNA or gDNA derived from T cells, B-cell-depleted T cells, or PBMCs.

Study processing details: Amplification of reference gene primers was used by the study to estimate nucleated cell counts. Generated by immunoSEQ multiplex PCR, the TCRdb table keeps only in-frame clones and is missing some. The V and J calls and clone size were taken over from that table, and D and trimming were inferred from the DNA. The repertoire holds fewer than 100,000 clones, 70% to 90% seen once, with 7.4% in the top ten. CDR3 size: 13 residues. CDR1 is LNHDA, CDR2 SQIVND, per germline (reference sequence). Trimming pared 1 base from V and 4 bases from J, leaving 7 bases between. The specimen was peripheral blood. J is TRBJ1-2 and V is TRBV19; no reliable D call. The receptor was derived from a human donor with acute or convalescent COVID-19. The donor label of this sample is uncertain. The CDR3 coding sequence is TGTGCCAGTAGTATAGGAGGCAGCTATGGCTACACCTTC. Protein product: CASSIGGSYGYTF.